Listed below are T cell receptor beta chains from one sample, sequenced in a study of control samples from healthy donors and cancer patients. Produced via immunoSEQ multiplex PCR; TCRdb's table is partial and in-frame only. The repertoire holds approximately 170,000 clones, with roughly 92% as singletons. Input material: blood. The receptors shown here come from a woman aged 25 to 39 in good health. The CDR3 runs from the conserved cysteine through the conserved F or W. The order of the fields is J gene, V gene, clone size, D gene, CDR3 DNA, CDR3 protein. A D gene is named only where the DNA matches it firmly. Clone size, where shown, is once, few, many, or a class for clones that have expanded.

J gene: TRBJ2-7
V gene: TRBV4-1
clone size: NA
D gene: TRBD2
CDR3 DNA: TGCGCCAGCAGCCTCGCTCGGGGGGGGGCCTACGAGCAGTACTTC
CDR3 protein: CASSLARGGAYEQYF

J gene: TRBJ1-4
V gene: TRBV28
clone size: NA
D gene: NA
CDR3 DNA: TGTGCCAGCAGTTTAATCTCTAATGAAAAACTGTTTTTT
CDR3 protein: CASSLISNEKLFF

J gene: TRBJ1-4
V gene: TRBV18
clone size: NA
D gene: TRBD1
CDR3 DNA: TGTGCCAGCTCACAGAGACAGGGTGATGAAAAACTGTTTTTT
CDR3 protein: CASSQRQGDEKLFF

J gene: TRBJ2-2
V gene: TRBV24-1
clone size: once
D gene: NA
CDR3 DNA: TGTGCCACCACGTCTAGCGTAACCGGGGAGCTGTTTTTT
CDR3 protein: CATTSSVTGELFF

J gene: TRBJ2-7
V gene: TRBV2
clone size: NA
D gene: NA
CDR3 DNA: TGTGCCAGCACTCGGACAGACGGCTACGAGCAGTACTTC
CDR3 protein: CASTRTDGYEQYF

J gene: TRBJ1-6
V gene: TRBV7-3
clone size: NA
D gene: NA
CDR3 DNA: TGTGCCAGCAGCTTAACGGGGGATTCACCCCTCCACTTT
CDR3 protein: CASSLTGDSPLHF

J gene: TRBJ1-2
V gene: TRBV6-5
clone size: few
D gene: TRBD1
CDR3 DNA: TGTGCCAGCAGTTCCCAGGGGGGGGGCGGCTATGGCTACACCTTC
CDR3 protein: CASSSQGGGGYGYTF

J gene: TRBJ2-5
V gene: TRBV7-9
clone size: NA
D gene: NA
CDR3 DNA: TGTGCCAGCAGCGCCGGCGGGGTCTCCGACTTC
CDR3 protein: CASSAGGVSDF

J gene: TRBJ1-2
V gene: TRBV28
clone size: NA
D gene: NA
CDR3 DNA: TGTGCCAGCAGTTTATCGGGGATAGGTGGCTACACCTTC
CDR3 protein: CASSLSGIGGYTF

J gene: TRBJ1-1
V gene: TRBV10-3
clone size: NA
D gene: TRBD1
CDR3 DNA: TGTGCCATCAGTGAGCGGGGGGGCGGGACAGGAGGTGAAGCTTTCTTT
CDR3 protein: CAISERGGGTGGEAFF

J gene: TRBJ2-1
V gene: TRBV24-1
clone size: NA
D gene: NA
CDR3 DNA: TGTGCCACCAGTGATTTTGGCGGTTTATCCTACAATGAGCAGTTCTTC
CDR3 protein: CATSDFGGLSYNEQFF

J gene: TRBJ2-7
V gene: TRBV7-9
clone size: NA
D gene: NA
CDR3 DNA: TGTGCCAGCAGCTTAGGGTACGCCTACGAGCAGTACTTC
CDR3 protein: CASSLGYAYEQYF

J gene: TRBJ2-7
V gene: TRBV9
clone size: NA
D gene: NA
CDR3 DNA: TGTGCCAGCAGCTCAAGGGCCGAGGGGGAGCAGTACTTC
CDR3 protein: CASSSRAEGEQYF

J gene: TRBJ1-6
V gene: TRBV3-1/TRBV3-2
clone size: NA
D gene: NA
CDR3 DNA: TGTGCCAGCAGCCAAGATTGGGCGACAGGTCGCCCCCTCCACTTT
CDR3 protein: CASSQDWATGRPLHF

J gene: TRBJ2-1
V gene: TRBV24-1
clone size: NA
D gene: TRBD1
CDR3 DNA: TGTGCCACCAGTTCCGGGACAGCTTACAATGAGCAGTTCTTC
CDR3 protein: CATSSGTAYNEQFF

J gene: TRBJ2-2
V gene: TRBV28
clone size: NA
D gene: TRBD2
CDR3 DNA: TGTGCCAGCAGTTTTTGGCGACTAGCGGAAAACACCGGGGAGCTGTTTTTT
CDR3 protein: CASSFWRLAENTGELFF

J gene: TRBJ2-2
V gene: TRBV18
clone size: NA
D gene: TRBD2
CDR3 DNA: TGTGCCAGCTCACCCGGGACTAGCGGGAGAGGCCCACCCGGGGAGCTGTTTTTT
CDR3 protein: CASSPGTSGRGPPGELFF

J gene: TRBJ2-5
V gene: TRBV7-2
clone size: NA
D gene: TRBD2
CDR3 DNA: TGTGCCAGCACCGCGGGGGGGCAGCAAGAGACCCAGTACTTC
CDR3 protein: CASTAGGQQETQYF

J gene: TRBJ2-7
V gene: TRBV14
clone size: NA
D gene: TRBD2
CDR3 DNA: TGTGCCAGCAGCCTAATACTAGCGGGAGCCCCGAATTTC
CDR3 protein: CASSLILAGAPNF

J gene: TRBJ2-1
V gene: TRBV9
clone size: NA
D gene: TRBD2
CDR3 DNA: TGTGCCAGCAGCAAGCATAGCGGGACGGCCTACAATGAGCAGTTCTTC
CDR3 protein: CASSKHSGTAYNEQFF

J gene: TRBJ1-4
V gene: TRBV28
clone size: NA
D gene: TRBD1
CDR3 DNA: TGTGCCAGCAACTCGCGACAGGGACATAATGAAAAACTGTTTTTT
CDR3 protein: CASNSRQGHNEKLFF

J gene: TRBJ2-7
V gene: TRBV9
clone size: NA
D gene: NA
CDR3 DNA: TGTGCCAGCAGCATCACGACGGCCTCCCTTGGCGAGCAGTACTTC
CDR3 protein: CASSITTASLGEQYF

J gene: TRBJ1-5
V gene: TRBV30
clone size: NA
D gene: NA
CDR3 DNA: TGTGCCTGGAGTCCTGGGACGCTGTATCAGCCCCAGCATTTT
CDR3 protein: CAWSPGTLYQPQHF

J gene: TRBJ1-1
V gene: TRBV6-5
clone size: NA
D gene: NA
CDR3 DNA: TGTGCCAGCAGTTTCCAGGAGGGCACTGAAGCTTTCTTT
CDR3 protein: CASSFQEGTEAFF

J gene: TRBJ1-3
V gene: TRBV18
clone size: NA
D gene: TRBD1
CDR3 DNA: TGTGCCAGCTCACCGAAGGACAGGGCTGGAAACACCATATATTTT
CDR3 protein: CASSPKDRAGNTIYF

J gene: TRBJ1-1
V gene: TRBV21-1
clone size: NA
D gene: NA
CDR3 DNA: TGTGCCAGCAGGGAGGAAAGGGGCAGAAGCACTGAAGCTTTCTTT
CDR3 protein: CASREERGRSTEAFF